This T cell receptor beta chain was profiled in a study of T cells in Graves' hyperthyroidism and ophthalmopathy. Findings and limits, study-wide: In the blood, most expanded thyroid clonotypes above 0.001 appeared as well.

An absence of ophthalmopathy progression within 18 months meant stable Graves' hyperthyroidism. Patients between 18 and 65 years old had hyperthyroidism, newly diagnosed and lasting under 2 months. A word on this clonotype: Its cognate antigen is unknown. A much larger clone lies a single base off, so this may be a read error.

This CDR3 contains 15 residues. Regions amplified from RNA transcripts were the TCR beta CDR3 regions. HTBI primers drove first-round RT-PCR of the TCR CDR3. MiXCR, run by TCRdb on the multiplex PCR reads, gives a single entry per CDR3 protein. The sample contains about 720,000 distinct CDR3 sequences, roughly 15% of which appear only once. The sample comprised blood. The chain carries TRBV12-3 or TRBV12-4 and TRBJ1-5; no firm D call. The DNA end lines up better with TRBJ2-3; the J call may be wrong. The receptor was derived from a man between 18 and 29 years old with Graves' hyperthyroidism. The CDR3 region is CASSRHFGLNQPQYF. The CDR3 coding sequence is TGTGCCAGCAGTCGCCACTTCGGCCTTAATCAGCCCCAGTATTTT.